A selection of T cell receptor beta chains follows, all from one sample in a study of OX40 agonist ivuxolimab in advanced cancers. Data came from immunoSEQ multiplex PCR; TCRdb stores just in-frame clones and leaves some out. Altogether about 42,000 clones are present, roughly 86% being singletons, with the ten largest covering less than 25%. The sample consisted of CD4+ or CD8+ T cells sorted from blood, taken in a trial of the OX40 agonist ivuxolimab. Receptors originate from an adult with an advanced solid tumor such as melanoma, head and neck, liver or kidney cancer. CDR3s include the opening cysteine and the closing phenylalanine or tryptophan. The D gene is left open where the match is weak. Where a row states a size, it is once, few, many or the class of an expanded clone; other rows omit it.

v_call	d_call	cdr3_length	clone_size	j_call	cdr3_nt	cdr3_aa
TRBV4-2	.	13	.	TRBJ1-6	TGTGCCAGCAGCCAAGGTCCGGGTTCACCCCTCCACTTT	CASSQGPGSPLHF
TRBV7-2	.	12	.	TRBJ1-2	TGTGCCAGCAGCTTCGGGGGATACGGCTACACCTTC	CASSFGGYGYTF
TRBV10-3	TRBD1	16	.	TRBJ1-3	TGTGCCATCAGCTCCCTAGCCCAGGGGGCAGGAAACACCATATATTTT	CAISSLAQGAGNTIYF
TRBV5-5	TRBD1	15	.	TRBJ1-2	TGTGCCAGCAGCTTGGAGCAGGGGGGCAACTATGGCTACACCTTC	CASSLEQGGNYGYTF
TRBV9	.	12	.	TRBJ2-1	TGTGCCAGCAGCGCGGGAGACTGGGAGCAGTTCTTC	CASSAGDWEQFF
TRBV4-2	.	16	once	TRBJ1-1	TGTGCCAGCAGCCAAGAAGAGGCGAATGGGGCCTCCGGGGCTTTCTTT	CASSQEEANGASGAFF
TRBV6-6	TRBD1	14	.	TRBJ1-6	TGTGCCAGCAGAGGACAGGGGTTAGGTTCACCCCTCCACTTT	CASRGQGLGSPLHF
TRBV7-9	TRBD2	17	.	TRBJ2-3	TGTGCCAGCAGCTTCCCCTCTAGCGGGGGGGAACGAGATACGCAGTATTTT	CASSFPSSGGERDTQYF
TRBV9	.	13	.	TRBJ2-1	TGTGCCAGCAGCGTAGATTGGAGCAATGAGCAGTTCTTC	CASSVDWSNEQFF
TRBV27	.	15	.	TRBJ2-2	TGTGCCAGCAAGGCGGGTATGATAGTCACCGGGGAGCTGTTTTTT	CASKAGMIVTGELFF
TRBV28	.	12	.	TRBJ2-1	TGTGCCAGCACCTTCCGGGGGAATGAGCAGTTCTTC	CASTFRGNEQFF
TRBV28	.	11	.	TRBJ2-7	TGTGCCAGCAGCCAAGAATACGAGCAGTACTTC	CASSQEYEQYF
TRBV5-1	.	15	.	TRBJ1-2	TGCGCCAGCAGCTTGGGACGGAGCCCAAACTATGGCTACACCTTC	CASSLGRSPNYGYTF
TRBV5-1	.	15	few	TRBJ2-5	TGCGCCAGCAGCTTGGAAAGGGGCTTCCAAGAGACCCAGTACTTC	CASSLERGFQETQYF